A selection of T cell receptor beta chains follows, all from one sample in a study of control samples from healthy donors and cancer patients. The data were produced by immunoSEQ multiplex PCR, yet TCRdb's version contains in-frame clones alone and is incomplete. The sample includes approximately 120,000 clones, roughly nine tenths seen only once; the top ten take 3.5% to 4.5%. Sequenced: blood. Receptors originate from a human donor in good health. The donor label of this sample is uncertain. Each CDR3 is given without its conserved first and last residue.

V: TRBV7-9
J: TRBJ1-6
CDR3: ASSFDSSPLH

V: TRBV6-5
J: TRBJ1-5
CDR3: ASRDLTGGGQPQH

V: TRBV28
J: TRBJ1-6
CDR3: ASSSPDRINSPLH

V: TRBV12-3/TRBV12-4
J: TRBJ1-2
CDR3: ASSLSGVGYT

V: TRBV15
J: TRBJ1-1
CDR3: ATSSKENTEAF

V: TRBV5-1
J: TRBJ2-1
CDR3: ASRAGLEQF

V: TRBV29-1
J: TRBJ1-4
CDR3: SVAPSGRANEKLF

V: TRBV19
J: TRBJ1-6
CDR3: ASGAAQRQSSPLH

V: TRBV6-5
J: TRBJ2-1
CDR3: ASSVPLAPYNEQF

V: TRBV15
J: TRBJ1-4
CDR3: ATSRTPSEKLF

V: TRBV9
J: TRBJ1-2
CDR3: ASRGTSDSYGYT

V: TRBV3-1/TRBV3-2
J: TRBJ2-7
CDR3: ASSQDSQGHEQY

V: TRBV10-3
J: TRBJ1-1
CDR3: AISESGTNTEAF

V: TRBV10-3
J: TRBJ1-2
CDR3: AIIESRDSVKGYT

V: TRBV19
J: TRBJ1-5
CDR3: ASSEHSGDAAQPQH

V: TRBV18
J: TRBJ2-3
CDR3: ASSPTSDTQY

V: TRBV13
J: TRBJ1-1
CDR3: ASSFARVGTEAF

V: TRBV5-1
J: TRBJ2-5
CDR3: ASSFRGTQETQY

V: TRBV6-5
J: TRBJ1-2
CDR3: ASSSDLGYT

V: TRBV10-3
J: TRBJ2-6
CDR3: AISALTGGAGANVLT

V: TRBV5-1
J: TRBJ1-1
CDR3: ASSQGVGSGRFTEAF

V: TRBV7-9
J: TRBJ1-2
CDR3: ASSLDRVQANGYT

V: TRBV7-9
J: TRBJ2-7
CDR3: ASSTDYEQY

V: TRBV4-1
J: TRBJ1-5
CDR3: ASSQALRGELTVLYQPQH

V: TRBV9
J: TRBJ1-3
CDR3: ASSPSSGRGAGGNTIY

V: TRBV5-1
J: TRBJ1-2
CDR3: ASSLNEVYGYT

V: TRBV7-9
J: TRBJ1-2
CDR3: ASSLGPGYGYT

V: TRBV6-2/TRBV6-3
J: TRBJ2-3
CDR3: ASSLAGGLPDTQY

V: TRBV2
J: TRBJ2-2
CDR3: ASKAGMTGELF

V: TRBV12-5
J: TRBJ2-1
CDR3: ASAFQVPGLAGDEQF

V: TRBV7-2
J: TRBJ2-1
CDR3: ASSLGLAYNEQF

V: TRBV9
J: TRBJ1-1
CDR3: ASSEGQGYTEAF

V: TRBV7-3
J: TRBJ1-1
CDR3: ASSARPDGTEAF

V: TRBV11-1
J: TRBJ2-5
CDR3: ASSSGLAGGTETQY

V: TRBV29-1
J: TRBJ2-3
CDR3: SVGWTAITTDTQY

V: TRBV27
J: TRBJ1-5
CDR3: ASSLYFSENQPQH

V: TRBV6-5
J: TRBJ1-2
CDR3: ASSYGVGQGGHGYT

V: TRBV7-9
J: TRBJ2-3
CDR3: ASGRTSGGAGADTQY

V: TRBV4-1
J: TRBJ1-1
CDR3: ASSQDKTRPGTEAF

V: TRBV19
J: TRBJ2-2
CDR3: ASGRDRVSTGELF

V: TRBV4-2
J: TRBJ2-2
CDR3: ASSQDYGGPTGELF

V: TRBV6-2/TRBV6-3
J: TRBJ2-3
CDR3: ASSTMLLAGVSADTQY

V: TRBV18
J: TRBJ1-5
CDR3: ASSPTGVQYSNQPQH

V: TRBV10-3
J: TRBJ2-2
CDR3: AISERDTNTGELF

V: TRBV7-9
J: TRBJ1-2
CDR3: ASSLAGVGDGYT

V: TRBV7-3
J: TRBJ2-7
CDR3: ASSLTGGSYEQY

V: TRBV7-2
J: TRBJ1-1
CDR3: ASSLQDRVTEAF

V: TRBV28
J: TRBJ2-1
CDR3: AINGQAGYNEQF

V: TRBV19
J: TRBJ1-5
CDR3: ASSIFWLGNQPQH

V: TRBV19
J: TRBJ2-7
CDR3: ASSLGTGEVQY

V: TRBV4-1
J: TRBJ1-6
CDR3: ASSQGGSGLGSPLH

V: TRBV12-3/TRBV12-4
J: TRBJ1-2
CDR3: ASSLALSYGYT

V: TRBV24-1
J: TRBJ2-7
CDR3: ATSDWRDGYSEQY

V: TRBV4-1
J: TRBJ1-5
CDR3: ASSQRFLGQGRRDQPQH

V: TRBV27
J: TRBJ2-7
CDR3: ASSRTATGVTYEQY

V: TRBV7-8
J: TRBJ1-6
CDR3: ASSLGTGDSPLH

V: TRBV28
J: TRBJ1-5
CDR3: ASSLSVQGRQPQH

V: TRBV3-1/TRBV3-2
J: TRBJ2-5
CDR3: ASSQVRGGQETQY

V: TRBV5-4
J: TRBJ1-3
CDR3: ASSPWEPRSGNTIY

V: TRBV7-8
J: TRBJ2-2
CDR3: ASSLRPGRDTGELF